One T cell receptor (beta chain) is described in this entry. As yet, its antigen is unknown. At baseline, cycle 4 day 1, and cycle 7 day 1, blood was sampled. Per the germline V gene, CDR1 is WNHNN and CDR2 is SYGVQD (reference sequence). V trimming: 9 bases; J trimming: 4 bases; junction bases outside the gene matches: 13. The CDR3 is made up of 15 amino acids. The record originates from a study of OX40 agonist ivuxolimab in advanced cancers. Overall study context: The dose-escalation cohort had hepatocellular carcinoma, melanoma, renal cell or head and neck cancer. Earlier anti-PD-1, anti-PD-L1 or anti-CTLA-4 therapy was permitted; roughly 37% had received some. Study-level findings and limits: In general, CD8+ T cells held more expanded clones than CD4+ did, on average.

This table comes from immunoSEQ multiplex PCR, and its TCRdb copy is limited to in-frame clones, with some not included. The sample has some 70,000 clones, roughly 87% seen once. The sequencing here drew on CD4+ or CD8+ T cells sorted from blood, taken in a trial of the OX40 agonist ivuxolimab. The clonotype was recovered from an adult with an advanced solid tumor such as melanoma, head and neck, liver or kidney cancer. J is TRBJ1-2 and V is TRBV10-1, with 8 bases identical to TRBD1. The CDR3 protein is CASPSAGQGFYGYTF. The CDR3 DNA reads TGCGCCAGTCCGAGTGCCGGACAGGGCTTCTATGGCTACACCTTC.